A selection of T cell receptor beta chains follows, all from one sample in a study of T cells in Graves' hyperthyroidism and ophthalmopathy. MiXCR was run by TCRdb on the multiplex PCR reads, yielding one entry per CDR3 protein. The sample lists hundreds of thousands of distinct CDR3 sequences; over 35% were seen once. Sequencing was carried out using blood. These receptors all come from a man aged 18 to 29 with Graves' hyperthyroidism. Both conserved end residues are part of each CDR3. The D gene is left open where the match is weak. Expanded clones are given a class, and other clones once, few, many or no size at all.

j_call clone_size d_call v_call cdr3_nt cdr3_aa
TRBJ2-7 many - TRBV15 TGTGCCACCAGCCAGTTAAGCTACGAGCAGTACTTC CATSQLSYEQYF
TRBJ2-5 few - TRBV5-6 TGTGCCAGCAGCTTGAATTCTGCGGAGACCCAGTACTTC CASSLNSAETQYF
TRBJ2-7 - - TRBV5-1 TGCGCCAGCCGACCGGCGGAGAGCTACGAGCAGTACTTC CASRPAESYEQYF
TRBJ1-1 - - TRBV12-3/TRBV12-4 TGTGCCAGCAGTTTAGTGCTGGCCCGACCGACTGAAGCTTTCTTT CASSLVLARPTEAFF
TRBJ2-7 many TRBD2 TRBV15 TGTGCCACCAGCAGAGATCGGGGGGATGGCTACGAGCAGTACTTC CATSRDRGDGYEQYF
TRBJ1-1 many TRBD1 TRBV19 TGTGCCAGTAGTGTCTTGACAGGGGCTGAAGCTTTCTTT CASSVLTGAEAFF
TRBJ1-1 - - TRBV7-2 TGTGCCAGCAGCTTTCAAAAGGGGAGGGGGGCTTTCTTT CASSFQKGRGAFF
TRBJ1-4 many - TRBV7-8 TGTGCCAGCAGCTTGTTAATAAGAGGGAATGAAAAACTGTTTTTT CASSLLIRGNEKLFF
TRBJ1-4 - - TRBV7-9 TGTGCCAGCAGCCCACCAACAAGGAGCCGGCTTAATGAAAAACTGTTTTTT CASSPPTRSRLNEKLFF
TRBJ1-4 few - TRBV5-6 TGTGCCAGCCCCACGGACCGTCCCCGAGGCGAAAAACTGTTTTTT CASPTDRPRGEKLFF
TRBJ2-7 many - TRBV7-9 TGTGCCAGCAGCCCACTGGGGGACTACGAGCAGTACTTC CASSPLGDYEQYF
TRBJ2-7 - TRBD1 TRBV2 TGTGCCAGCAGTTATCAGGGGGATTCCTACGAGCAGTACTTC CASSYQGDSYEQYF
TRBJ2-2 - - TRBV15 TGTGCCACCAGCTCTCCCGGCAGGGGTAGATTGAACACCGGGGAGCTGTTTTTT CATSSPGRGRLNTGELFF
TRBJ1-5 - - TRBV6-5 TGTGCCAGCAGCTTACTGGCGTTTGATAGCAATCAGCCCCAGCATTTT CASSLLAFDSNQPQHF
TRBJ1-6 few TRBD1 TRBV6-1 TGTGCCAGCCGGGACAGCAGGAATTCACCCCTCCACTTT CASRDSRNSPLHF
TRBJ1-4 - - TRBV5-4 TGTGCCAGCAGTCCTGGACTCTCGCAGGGTGAAAAACTGTTTTTT CASSPGLSQGEKLFF
TRBJ1-3 few TRBD1 TRBV7-9 TGTGCCAGCAGCTTCCACCGCCGGACAGGGCCTGGAAACACCATATATTTT CASSFHRRTGPGNTIYF
TRBJ2-5 few - TRBV5-1 TGCGCCAGCAGCTTGGCCGGAACCGGGACCCACCAGACCTTC CASSLAGTGTHQTF
TRBJ2-7 many - TRBV29-1 TGCAGCGTTGAAGCAGGGAACGCCCTAACCCAGACCTACGAGCAGTACTTC CSVEAGNALTQTYEQYF
TRBJ1-1 - - TRBV10-3 TGTGCCATCAGTGATGAGGGATCCACTGAAGCTTTCTTT CAISDEGSTEAFF
TRBJ1-3 many TRBD1 TRBV10-3 TGTGCCATCAGTGACTCCCGGACAGGCTCTGGAAACACCATATATTTT CAISDSRTGSGNTIYF
TRBJ1-4 - TRBD1 TRBV5-6 TGTGCCAGCAGCTCTGGACAGGGGGCCGGAAAACTGTTTTTT CASSSGQGAGKLFF
TRBJ1-1 - - TRBV6-1 TGTGCCAGCAGACGTATAGCACAGGGTGGGGCTGAAGCTTTCTTT CASRRIAQGGAEAFF
TRBJ1-2 many - TRBV7-9 TGTGCCAGCAGCTTCCTCGGGCAGGACTATGGCTACACCTTC CASSFLGQDYGYTF
TRBJ2-3 - - TRBV2 TGTGCCAGCAGTCCCGGGGCTAGCACAGATACGCAGTATTTT CASSPGASTDTQYF
TRBJ1-6 - - TRBV25-1 TGTGCCAGCAGTTTGGTGGGGGCCTATAATTCACCCCTCCACTTT CASSLVGAYNSPLHF
TRBJ1-1 - - TRBV11-3 TGTGCCAGCACCGCTATGAGCACTGAAGCCTTCTTT CASTAMSTEAFF
TRBJ1-5 - - TRBV19 TGTGCCAGTAGGGAGCTCTCCGGTCAGCCCCAGCATTTT CASRELSGQPQHF
TRBJ1-5 many TRBD1 TRBV12-3/TRBV12-4 TGTGCCAGTAGTTTCGGACAGGGCAATCAGCCCCAGCATTTT CASSFGQGNQPQHF
TRBJ1-6 - - TRBV13 TGTGCCAGCAGCTTAGGCCTAAGCAGCTCCTATAATTCACCCCTCCACTTT CASSLGLSSSYNSPLHF
TRBJ2-2 few TRBD2 TRBV19 TGTGCCAGTACTCCCGGACTAGCGGGCGTCAACACCGGGGAGCTGTTTTTT CASTPGLAGVNTGELFF
TRBJ1-2 - - TRBV25-1 TGTGCCAGCAAGTCCGGGGATGGCTACACCTTC CASKSGDGYTF
TRBJ1-1 few - TRBV20-1 TGCAGTGCTAGTCCCGTGCTCGGGACTGAAGCTTTCTTT CSASPVLGTEAFF
TRBJ1-2 - TRBD1 TRBV19 TGTGCCAGTAGTACAACGGGACAGGGGCTATATCGAGATGGCTACACCTTC CASSTTGQGLYRDGYTF
TRBJ1-1 few - TRBV11-2 TGTGCCAGCAGCTTATGGTCCCGACACCAGGTCATGAACACTGAAGCTTTCTTT CASSLWSRHQVMNTEAFF
TRBJ1-4 many - TRBV29-1 TGCAGCGTCCGCGTCGGGGGTAACAATGAAAAACTGTTTTTT CSVRVGGNNEKLFF
TRBJ1-1 many - TRBV29-1 TGCAGCGTTGTTGGCCAGGCGATCACTGAAGCTTTCTTT CSVVGQAITEAFF
TRBJ2-7 once TRBD1 TRBV5-8 TGTGCCAGCAGCGGACAAGGACAGGGTATTCTGGACGAGCAGTACTTC CASSGQGQGILDEQYF
TRBJ1-2 many - TRBV25-1 TGTGCCAGCAGTGAGGGGGGGAATGGCTACACCTTC CASSEGGNGYTF